The rows below give T cell receptor beta chains drawn from one sample of a study of CD8 T cells in ankylosing spondylitis. From the 5' RACE reads, TCRdb called clonotypes with MiXCR, one entry per CDR3 protein. The top ten hold 12% to 15% of the sample, which has about 220,000 distinct CDR3 sequences, 7.3% seen once. Material for sequencing was blood, either unsorted or a sorted T cell fraction (not recorded which). All receptors derive from a male donor with ankylosing spondylitis. CDR3s include the opening cysteine and the closing phenylalanine or tryptophan. Fields, in order: D gene, clone size, V gene, J gene, CDR3 DNA, CDR3 protein. D genes are given only for firm matches. Clone size is shown for a subset of rows, as once, few, many or a class of expanded clone.

d_call: TRBD1; clone_size: many; v_call: TRBV7-9; j_call: TRBJ2-7; cdr3_nt: TGTGCCAGCACCCTAACAACACGACAGGGAAACGAGCAGTACTTC; cdr3_aa: CASTLTTRQGNEQYF
d_call: TRBD1; clone_size: many; v_call: TRBV4-3; j_call: TRBJ2-7; cdr3_nt: TGCGCCAGCAGCCAGATGGGACAGGGAAACTACGAGCAGTACTTC; cdr3_aa: CASSQMGQGNYEQYF
d_call: TRBD2; clone_size: few; v_call: TRBV5-6; j_call: TRBJ2-1; cdr3_nt: TGTGCCAGCACCACATTGAGCGGGAGTGACAATGAGCAGTTCTTC; cdr3_aa: CASTTLSGSDNEQFF
d_call: -; clone_size: many; v_call: TRBV9; j_call: TRBJ2-1; cdr3_nt: TGTGCCAGCAGGGCCAACAACAATGAGCAGTTCTTC; cdr3_aa: CASRANNNEQFF
d_call: -; clone_size: many; v_call: TRBV28; j_call: TRBJ2-3; cdr3_nt: TGTGCCACCACGGGTTCCGCGGCTGTCCCAGATACGCAGTATTTT; cdr3_aa: CATTGSAAVPDTQYF
d_call: TRBD2; clone_size: many; v_call: TRBV27; j_call: TRBJ2-1; cdr3_nt: TGTGCCAGCAAAGCTCTACGGGAGGACAACAATGAGCAGTTCTTC; cdr3_aa: CASKALREDNNEQFF
d_call: TRBD2; clone_size: few; v_call: TRBV20-1; j_call: TRBJ2-3; cdr3_nt: TGCAGTGCTAGAGATTGGTTCAGCGGGAACGGGATAGATACGCAGTATTTT; cdr3_aa: CSARDWFSGNGIDTQYF
d_call: TRBD2; clone_size: many; v_call: TRBV7-2; j_call: TRBJ2-7; cdr3_nt: TGTGCCAGCAGTCAAGGGCTAGCGGGAGGGTGGGGCTACGAGCAGTACTTC; cdr3_aa: CASSQGLAGGWGYEQYF
d_call: -; clone_size: many; v_call: TRBV9; j_call: TRBJ2-3; cdr3_nt: TGTGCCAGCAGCTTAGTCACAGATACGCAGTATTTT; cdr3_aa: CASSLVTDTQYF
d_call: -; clone_size: many; v_call: TRBV20-1; j_call: TRBJ2-7; cdr3_nt: TGCAGTGCTTTCGAGGGGAAGTTGGACGAGCAGTACTTC; cdr3_aa: CSAFEGKLDEQYF
d_call: -; clone_size: many; v_call: TRBV24-1; j_call: TRBJ2-1; cdr3_nt: TGTGCCACCAGTGAAAGACAGCACAATGAGCAGTTCTTC; cdr3_aa: CATSERQHNEQFF
d_call: -; clone_size: many; v_call: TRBV7-9; j_call: TRBJ2-7; cdr3_nt: TGTGCCAGCAGCTTAGGACCGTTTGACGAGCAGTACTTC; cdr3_aa: CASSLGPFDEQYF
d_call: -; clone_size: many; v_call: TRBV4-3; j_call: TRBJ2-7; cdr3_nt: TGCGCCAGCAGCCAAGAGGGCGATGACGAGCAGTACTTC; cdr3_aa: CASSQEGDDEQYF
d_call: TRBD2; clone_size: many; v_call: TRBV12-3/TRBV12-4; j_call: TRBJ2-3; cdr3_nt: TGTGCCAGCAGTTCTATCACGGGGACTAGCGGGAGTTGGTTGAGAACAGATACGCAGTATTTT; cdr3_aa: CASSSITGTSGSWLRTDTQYF
d_call: -; clone_size: many; v_call: TRBV11-2; j_call: TRBJ2-1; cdr3_nt: TGTGCCAGCAGCTTACCTAACTACAATGAGCAGTTCTTC; cdr3_aa: CASSLPNYNEQFF
d_call: -; clone_size: few; v_call: TRBV6-1; j_call: TRBJ2-7; cdr3_nt: TGTGCCAGCAGTCGAATTAGCCGGGACGTAGACTCCTACGAGCAGTACTTC; cdr3_aa: CASSRISRDVDSYEQYF
d_call: TRBD1; clone_size: many; v_call: TRBV7-9; j_call: TRBJ2-1; cdr3_nt: TGTGCCAGCAGCGACAGGGATGAGCAGTTCTTC; cdr3_aa: CASSDRDEQFF
d_call: -; clone_size: many; v_call: TRBV6-5; j_call: TRBJ2-2; cdr3_nt: TGTGCCAGCAGTTGGAGGATTCCTTCCTCAAACACCGGGGAGCTGTTTTTT; cdr3_aa: CASSWRIPSSNTGELFF
d_call: TRBD2; clone_size: -; v_call: TRBV7-2; j_call: TRBJ2-5; cdr3_nt: TGTGCCAGCAGCTTAGGATTAGCGGGGGGGCCCGGGACCCAGTACTTC; cdr3_aa: CASSLGLAGGPGTQYF
d_call: -; clone_size: many; v_call: TRBV11-1; j_call: TRBJ2-1; cdr3_nt: TGTGCCAGCAGCTTAGCGTCCAGGGGCACGCTAGTTACCTACAATGAGCAGTTCTTC; cdr3_aa: CASSLASRGTLVTYNEQFF
d_call: -; clone_size: many; v_call: TRBV9; j_call: TRBJ1-1; cdr3_nt: TGTGCCAGCAGCGCATACGGGGTGATGAACACTGAAGCTTTCTTT; cdr3_aa: CASSAYGVMNTEAFF
d_call: -; clone_size: -; v_call: TRBV20-1; j_call: TRBJ1-5; cdr3_nt: TGCAGTGCTAAACTTTATAGCAATCAGCCCCAGCATTTT; cdr3_aa: CSAKLYSNQPQHF
d_call: -; clone_size: -; v_call: TRBV3-1; j_call: TRBJ1-5; cdr3_nt: TGTGCCAGCAGCCTTGGATTTTATAGCAATCAGCCCCAGCATTTT; cdr3_aa: CASSLGFYSNQPQHF
d_call: -; clone_size: -; v_call: TRBV5-1; j_call: TRBJ2-2; cdr3_nt: TGCGCCAGCAGCGGCGGCCTGGACGAGAGGGAGCTGTTTTTT; cdr3_aa: CASSGGLDERELFF
d_call: -; clone_size: many; v_call: TRBV9; j_call: TRBJ1-4; cdr3_nt: TGTGCCAGCAGCGTAGCCCAAAGTGGAGGGGGGACTAATGAAAAACTGTTTTTT; cdr3_aa: CASSVAQSGGGTNEKLFF
d_call: -; clone_size: many; v_call: TRBV12-3/TRBV12-4; j_call: TRBJ1-2; cdr3_nt: TGTGCCAGCAGGGGCCCGGGGGGCGCAGCTAACTATGGCTACACCTTC; cdr3_aa: CASRGPGGAANYGYTF
d_call: -; clone_size: many; v_call: TRBV12-3/TRBV12-4; j_call: TRBJ1-5; cdr3_nt: TGTGCCAGCAGTTTAGCGCCGACGCAAGGTGGGAAGCCCCAGCATTTT; cdr3_aa: CASSLAPTQGGKPQHF
d_call: TRBD1; clone_size: many; v_call: TRBV7-9; j_call: TRBJ2-1; cdr3_nt: TGTGCCAGCAGCCCCCCGGGACAGGGCTACAATGAGCAGTTCTTC; cdr3_aa: CASSPPGQGYNEQFF
d_call: -; clone_size: many; v_call: TRBV10-3; j_call: TRBJ2-7; cdr3_nt: TGTGCCATGGGGAGGGGGGACGGCGCCTACGAGCAGTACTTC; cdr3_aa: CAMGRGDGAYEQYF
d_call: TRBD2; clone_size: many; v_call: TRBV6-2/TRBV6-3; j_call: TRBJ2-7; cdr3_nt: TGTGCCAGCAGGTCAACTAGCGGCTACGAGCAGTACTTC; cdr3_aa: CASRSTSGYEQYF
d_call: TRBD1; clone_size: many; v_call: TRBV27; j_call: TRBJ2-1; cdr3_nt: TGTGCCAGCAGTCCGACAGGGAAACTTGAGCAGTTCTTC; cdr3_aa: CASSPTGKLEQFF
d_call: TRBD1; clone_size: many; v_call: TRBV6-1; j_call: TRBJ2-5; cdr3_nt: TGTGCCAGCAGGCTCGGACAGGGCCAAGAGACCCAGTACTTC; cdr3_aa: CASRLGQGQETQYF
d_call: -; clone_size: many; v_call: TRBV18; j_call: TRBJ1-3; cdr3_nt: TGTGCCAGCTCACCAGGGGAGAGCTCTGGAAACACCATATATTTT; cdr3_aa: CASSPGESSGNTIYF
d_call: -; clone_size: few; v_call: TRBV30; j_call: TRBJ2-2; cdr3_nt: TGTGCCTGGAGTGTCGAGGGGCTCTCTGCGGAGCTGTTTTTT; cdr3_aa: CAWSVEGLSAELFF
d_call: TRBD1; clone_size: many; v_call: TRBV29-1; j_call: TRBJ1-1; cdr3_nt: TGCAGCGTCGAGCCAGGGGGCGAAGCTTTCTTT; cdr3_aa: CSVEPGGEAFF
d_call: TRBD2; clone_size: many; v_call: TRBV20-1; j_call: TRBJ2-7; cdr3_nt: TGCAGTGCTAGGGGGACTAGCGGGACCTTCTACGAGCAGTACTTC; cdr3_aa: CSARGTSGTFYEQYF
d_call: TRBD2; clone_size: many; v_call: TRBV6-1; j_call: TRBJ2-3; cdr3_nt: TGTGCCAGTGGGACTAGCTTCTCAGATACGCAGTATTTT; cdr3_aa: CASGTSFSDTQYF
d_call: -; clone_size: many; v_call: TRBV6-1; j_call: TRBJ2-3; cdr3_nt: TGTGCCAGCAGGTGGGGAGAAGGCACAGATACGCAGTATTTT; cdr3_aa: CASRWGEGTDTQYF
d_call: -; clone_size: few; v_call: TRBV7-9; j_call: TRBJ1-2; cdr3_nt: TGTGCCATCCCGAGCAGGGCCGGTGGGAACTATGGCTACACCTTC; cdr3_aa: CAIPSRAGGNYGYTF
d_call: TRBD1; clone_size: few; v_call: TRBV6-1; j_call: TRBJ2-2; cdr3_nt: TGTGCCAGCAGTACCCTAGGACAGGGGGACGTCGGGGAGCTGTTTTTT; cdr3_aa: CASSTLGQGDVGELFF
d_call: -; clone_size: few; v_call: TRBV5-1; j_call: TRBJ1-1; cdr3_nt: TGCGCCAGCAGCTTTGGCCGAGGGATGGGGGCAGGGCTAACTGAAGCTTTCTTT; cdr3_aa: CASSFGRGMGAGLTEAFF
d_call: -; clone_size: many; v_call: TRBV29-1; j_call: TRBJ1-1; cdr3_nt: TGCAGCGTCCCGGGGACTGAAGCTTTCTTT; cdr3_aa: CSVPGTEAFF
d_call: TRBD2; clone_size: -; v_call: TRBV4-3; j_call: TRBJ2-3; cdr3_nt: TGCGCCAGCAGCCAAGTAGGGACTATCACAGATACGCAGTATTTT; cdr3_aa: CASSQVGTITDTQYF
d_call: -; clone_size: many; v_call: TRBV29-1; j_call: TRBJ1-3; cdr3_nt: TGCAGCGTTGTCCTGGTGGAGGGGGTGAAAGGAAACACCATATATTTT; cdr3_aa: CSVVLVEGVKGNTIYF
d_call: -; clone_size: -; v_call: TRBV19; j_call: TRBJ1-1; cdr3_nt: TGTGCCAGTAGTATAGAGGGGGCTGAAGCTTTCTTT; cdr3_aa: CASSIEGAEAFF
d_call: TRBD2; clone_size: few; v_call: TRBV20-1; j_call: TRBJ2-7; cdr3_nt: TGCTGTGCTAGAGCACCCGGGACTAGCGGGAGTATGACCTACGAGCAGTACTTC; cdr3_aa: CCARAPGTSGSMTYEQYF
d_call: TRBD1; clone_size: few; v_call: TRBV5-4; j_call: TRBJ2-7; cdr3_nt: TGTGCCAGCAGTGGGACAGCGAGGGAGCAGTACTTC; cdr3_aa: CASSGTAREQYF
d_call: TRBD2; clone_size: many; v_call: TRBV7-2; j_call: TRBJ2-1; cdr3_nt: TGTGCCAGCAGCTTAGCGGGGATTCTCAGGACTAGCATTAACAATGAGCAGTTCTTC; cdr3_aa: CASSLAGILRTSINNEQFF
d_call: TRBD1; clone_size: many; v_call: TRBV9; j_call: TRBJ1-1; cdr3_nt: TGTGCCAGCAGCGAATTGGGGGCAGGGGGGACTGAAGCTTTCTTT; cdr3_aa: CASSELGAGGTEAFF
d_call: -; clone_size: -; v_call: TRBV12-3/TRBV12-4; j_call: TRBJ2-1; cdr3_nt: TGTGCCAGCAGTTTCGCAGGGGACTCCTACAATGAGCAGTTCTTC; cdr3_aa: CASSFAGDSYNEQFF
d_call: TRBD1; clone_size: many; v_call: TRBV12-3/TRBV12-4; j_call: TRBJ1-1; cdr3_nt: TGTGCCAGCCTAGGGGGCTTGGGAGCTTTCTTT; cdr3_aa: CASLGGLGAFF
d_call: -; clone_size: many; v_call: TRBV12-3/TRBV12-4; j_call: TRBJ2-7; cdr3_nt: TGTGCCAGCAGTTACAGCTCCTACGAGCAGTACTTC; cdr3_aa: CASSYSSYEQYF
d_call: -; clone_size: many; v_call: TRBV20-1; j_call: TRBJ2-1; cdr3_nt: TGCAGTGCTAGAGATCCTGAGGGCAGGATCAATGAGCAGTTCTTC; cdr3_aa: CSARDPEGRINEQFF
d_call: -; clone_size: many; v_call: TRBV29-1; j_call: TRBJ1-1; cdr3_nt: TGCAGCGTTGATAGGGGGTCGGGCACTGAAGCTTTCTTT; cdr3_aa: CSVDRGSGTEAFF
d_call: -; clone_size: many; v_call: TRBV7-6; j_call: TRBJ1-4; cdr3_nt: TGTGCCAGCAGCTTAAGCGAAAAACTGTTTTTT; cdr3_aa: CASSLSEKLFF
d_call: -; clone_size: few; v_call: TRBV27; j_call: TRBJ1-5; cdr3_nt: TGTGCCAGCAGTTTAGTGGAGGGTGTCGGGCCCCAGCATTTT; cdr3_aa: CASSLVEGVGPQHF
d_call: -; clone_size: many; v_call: TRBV7-9; j_call: TRBJ1-1; cdr3_nt: TGTGCCAGCAGCATTGACGGTGGCCATTCGGCTTTCTTT; cdr3_aa: CASSIDGGHSAFF
d_call: -; clone_size: many; v_call: TRBV7-3; j_call: TRBJ1-2; cdr3_nt: TGTGCCAGCAGCTTAAGTGGGGGCCGAAACTATGGCTACACCTTC; cdr3_aa: CASSLSGGRNYGYTF
d_call: -; clone_size: many; v_call: TRBV6-1; j_call: TRBJ2-1; cdr3_nt: TGTGCCAGCAGCCCAGCTGTTAGCTCCTACAATGAGCAGTTCTTC; cdr3_aa: CASSPAVSSYNEQFF